One and the same sample provided the 28 T cell receptor beta chains below, sequenced in a study of blood T cells in healthy people across ages. A second PCR of roughly 6 to 12 cycles used a sample-barcoded 5' primer and a J-beta primer mix. TCRdb reprocessed the 5' RACE reads with MiXCR, giving one entry per CDR3 protein. The repertoire includes around 900,000 distinct CDR3 sequences, 51% of them detected once, and about a fifth sits in the top ten. The sequenced sample consisted of blood. The receptors were sampled from a woman in her sixties in good health.

CDR3 DNA: TGTGCCAGCCTGGACGGGACTAGCGAATCCTACGAGCAGTACTTC. It encodes CASLDGTSESYEQYF. The chain has TRBV7-2 and TRBJ2-4; 10 nucleotides align to TRBD2. The DNA matches TRBJ2-7 better at its end, which makes the J call doubtful. The CDR3 totals 15 residues. Germline V gives CDR1 SGHTA, CDR2 FQGNSA.

The rearrangement uses TRBV4-2 and TRBJ2-6; weak D call: TRBD1 (6 bases). The CDR3 is 19 amino acids. The germline V gene has CDR1 LGHNA and CDR2 YNFKEQ. V shed 0 bases and J shed 0 bases, with 15 bases lying between them. The CDR3 spells CASSQESRTAFSGANVLTF. The CDR3 DNA reads TGTGCCAGCAGCCAAGAATCGAGGACAGCCTTCTCTGGGGCCAACGTCCTGACTTTC.

This clonotype was seen once. The CDR3 reads CASRLFPSEQGSNHGYTF. The CDR3 bases are TGTGCCAGCAGACTCTTTCCATCAGAACAGGGGTCCAACCATGGCTACACCTTC. The chain joins TRBV28 to TRBJ1-2; 7 positions match TRBD1. CDR1 and CDR2 (germline): MDHEN, SYDVKM. The ends lost 6 bases at V and 6 bases at J; junction bases unmatched: 22. The CDR3 contains 18 residues.

The rearrangement uses TRBV20-1 and TRBJ2-4, with 7 bases fitting TRBD2. This CDR3 region has 13 residues. From germline, CDR1 is DFQATT and CDR2 SNEGSKA (reference sequence). Trimming removed 3 bases from V and 3 bases from J; junction bases left unmatched: 2. CDR3 nucleotide sequence: TGCAGTGCTAGCTGGACTAGCAAAAACATTCAGTACTTC. Protein sequence: CSASWTSKNIQYF.

This chain joins TRBV12-3 or TRBV12-4 and TRBJ2-4, with a tentative D call TRBD1 (6 bases). The CDR3 extends over 13 amino acids. The V gene lost 5 bases and the J gene lost 6 bases, with 11 bases spanning the gap. This CDR3 is CASSNRAGNIQYF. CDR3 in DNA: TGTGCCAGCAGTAACAGGGCCGGAAACATTCAGTACTTC.

There are a few counts of this clonotype. The chain recombines TRBV5-1 with TRBJ2-3; D may be TRBD1 or TRBD2 (6 bases each). The CDR3 is made up of 13 amino acids. V was trimmed by 4 bases and J by 9 bases, leaving 15 bases between them. Per germline, CDR1 SGHRS and CDR2 YFSETQ. Here the CDR3 DNA reads TGCGCCAGCAGCCGGGAGAAGGGGGACACGCAGTATTTT. It is translated as CASSREKGDTQYF. Based on the CDR3 plus reference TRBV5-1 and TRBJ2-3, the full variable domain is KAGVTQTPRYLIKTRGQQVTLSCSPISGHRSVSWYQQTPGQGLQFLFEYFSETQRNKGNFPGRFSGRQFSNSRSEMNVSTLELGDSALYLCASSREKGDTQYFGPGTRLTVL.

The sample holds many counts of this clonotype. The chain employs TRBV2 and TRBJ2-3; perhaps TRBD2 as D (5 bases). CDR1 and CDR2 from the germline V gene are SNHLY and FYNNEI. V was pared by 6 bases and J by 6 bases, with 10 bases between. The CDR3 is 12 amino acids. The CDR3: CASSGTRDTQYF. Here the CDR3 DNA reads TGTGCCAGCAGCGGTACTAGGGATACGCAGTATTTT.

In this sample, this clonotype turned up a few times. The chain carries TRBV6-6 and TRBJ2-3; the D gene is possibly TRBD1 (6 bases). The CDR3 runs to 15 residues. Germline CDR1 is MNHNY and CDR2 is SVGAGI (reference sequence). Deletions cut 8 bases from V and 1 base from J, with 16 bases between. The CDR3 DNA follows: TGTGCCAGCTATTGGGGGCCGGTGGGCACAGATACGCAGTATTTT. This sequence encodes CASYWGPVGTDTQYF.

DNA for the CDR3: TGTGCCAGCAGCTTCAGACAGGGGGCTGAGACCCAGTACTTC. Translating gives CASSFRQGAETQYF. This chain uses TRBV11-2 with TRBJ2-5, with 10 nucleotides matching TRBD1. The J segment lost 5 bases and the V segment lost 3 bases, leaving 3 bases of the junction unmatched. The CDR3 covers 14 residues. Looked up from germline, CDR1 is SGHAT and CDR2 is FQNNGV.

The V and J genes are TRBV12-3 or TRBV12-4 and TRBJ2-3, with 12 bases that match TRBD2. CDR3 length: 20 residues. With 5 bases clipped from V and 2 bases from J, the junction kept 17 bases outside the gene matches. The chain's CDR3 is CASSRLPKRLAGVLTDTQYF. The CDR3 DNA reads TGTGCCAGCAGTCGCCTACCCAAAAGACTAGCGGGAGTCCTCACAGATACGCAGTATTTT.

This clonotype was found a few times. The chain couples TRBV24-1 to TRBJ2-7; the match to TRBD2 covers 8 bases. Germline CDR1 is KGHDR and CDR2 is SFDVKD. The CDR3 has 13 amino acids. V was pared by 8 bases and J by 4 bases, with 6 bases of the junction left unmatched. The CDR3 bases are TGTGCCACCACAAAGCGGGGGATGTACGAGCAGTACTTC. Translation gives CATTKRGMYEQYF.

The chain has TRBV4-1 and TRBJ2-5; tentatively, D is TRBD1 (5 bases). The V gene's germline CDR1 is MGHRA and CDR2 YSYEKL. The CDR3 totals 12 residues. Trimming stripped 4 bases from V and 8 bases from J, with 11 bases between. CDR3: CASSRVGHTQYF. As DNA, the CDR3 is TGCGCCAGCAGCCGCGTGGGGCACACCCAGTACTTC.

This sequence joins TRBV7-9 and TRBJ1-2; TRBD1 matches at 7 bases. CDR1 is SEHNR, CDR2 FQNEAQ, per germline (reference sequence). V was pared by 5 bases and J by 2 bases, with 11 bases of the junction left unmatched. The CDR3 is 16 amino acids. CDR3 nucleotides: TGTGCCAGCAGCCAAGCGGGACAGCTTATCAACTATGGCTACACCTTC. It encodes CASSQAGQLINYGYTF.

This chain uses TRBV2 with TRBJ2-7, with D perhaps matching TRBD2 (6 bases). Germline V gives CDR1 SNHLY, CDR2 FYNNEI. V lost 7 bases and J 7 bases, leaving 14 bases between the germline ends. This CDR3 is built from 12 residues. The CDR3 nucleotides read TGTGCCAGCACCGGGCTCCGGGGGGAGCAGTACTTC. Amino acid sequence: CASTGLRGEQYF.

J is TRBJ2-4 and V is TRBV12-3 or TRBV12-4; D is perhaps TRBD1 (6 bases). The DNA matches TRBJ2-7 better at its end, which makes the J call doubtful. The CDR3 sequence is 15 residues long. DNA for the CDR3: TGTGCCAGCAGTCCCAGACCGGGACAAGCCTACGAGCAGTACTTC. It specifies CASSPRPGQAYEQYF.

The sample holds a few counts of this clonotype. The V gene is TRBV7-8, the J gene TRBJ2-7, with D perhaps matching TRBD1 or TRBD2 (5 bases each). The CDR3 consists of 16 residues. Germline V gives CDR1 SGHVS, CDR2 FQNEAQ. V was pared by 1 base and J by 2 bases, with 15 bases between. The CDR3 sequence is CASSLVRGAGPYEQYF. The CDR3 region has the DNA TGTGCCAGCAGCTTAGTTCGAGGGGCAGGGCCCTACGAGCAGTACTTC.

This clonotype came up many times. This chain links TRBV2 with TRBJ2-3; D is possibly TRBD1 or TRBD2 (6 bases each). V lost 2 bases, J lost 0 bases, and 15 bases lay in between. Germline V gene data show CDR1 as SNHLY and CDR2 as FYNNEI. CDR3 length equals 17 residues. The CDR3 DNA follows: TGTGCCAGCAGTGAATCGCCCTCGGGGGCTAGCACAGATACGCAGTATTTT. Protein: CASSESPSGASTDTQYF. Drawing the rest from reference TRBV2 and TRBJ2-3, the complete variable domain is EPEVTQTPSHQVTQMGQEVILRCVPISNHLYFYWYRQILGQKVEFLVSFYNNEISEKSEIFDDQFSVERPDGSNFTLKIRSTKLEDSAMYFCASSESPSGASTDTQYFGPGTRLTVL.

In this sample, this clonotype turned up a few times. The rearrangement joins TRBV3-1 to TRBJ2-7; possibly TRBD2 for D (6 bases). V gave up 2 bases and J gave up 2 bases, with 10 bases separating them. Germline loops: CDR1 LGHDT, CDR2 YNNKEL (reference sequence). The length of the CDR3 is 14 residues. DNA for the CDR3: TGTGCCAGCAGCCAATGGGGAGGTCCCTACGAGCAGTACTTC. Amino acid sequence: CASSQWGGPYEQYF.

CDR3 nucleotide sequence: TGCAGCGCCTCTGGTGGGGGTCCCGCTTTCTACGAGCAGTACTTC. This codes for CSASGGGPAFYEQYF. The genes are TRBV29-1 and TRBJ2-7; either TRBD1 or TRBD2 may fit D (5 bases each). V lost 7 bases and J 3 bases, leaving 22 bases between the germline ends. Germline lookup yields CDR1 SQVTM and CDR2 ANQGSEA. The CDR3 runs to 15 residues.

The chain combines TRBV28 with TRBJ1-5; D gene ambiguous. The length of the CDR3 is 13 residues. Germline lookup yields CDR1 MDHEN and CDR2 SYDVKM. V lost 3 bases to trimming and J lost 5 bases, with 8 bases between them. CDR3 in DNA: TGTGCCAGCAGTTTTGGCAGCTATCAGCCCCAGCATTTT. Protein: CASSFGSYQPQHF.

The chain couples TRBV27 to TRBJ2-5, with 13 bases aligning to TRBD2. From germline, CDR1 is MNHEY and CDR2 SMNVEV (reference sequence). Trimming cost V 2 bases and J 1 base; bases outside gene matches: 7. CDR3 length: 18 amino acids. Written as DNA, the CDR3 is TGTGCCAGCAGTTTACAGACTAGCGGGAGGATTAGCCAAGAGACCCAGTACTTC. Protein product: CASSLQTSGRISQETQYF.

This chain uses TRBV20-1 with TRBJ2-1, with 10 bases fitting TRBD2. The CDR3 totals 13 residues. Germline CDR1 reads DFQATT; CDR2 reads SNEGSKA (reference sequence). The V segment lost 1 base and the J segment 15 bases; nucleotides outside the gene matches: 9. The DNA for the CDR3 is TGCAGTGCTAGAGTTGGAGCGGGAGGGCCGCTGTTCTTC. This gives the protein CSARVGAGGPLFF.

The chain links TRBV4-1 to TRBJ2-3, with 9 bases aligning to TRBD2. Looked up from germline, CDR1 is MGHRA and CDR2 is YSYEKL. This CDR3 region has 15 residues. V shed 1 base, J shed 6 bases, and the junction held 5 bases outside the gene matches. CDR3 nucleotide sequence: TGCGCCAGCAGCCAAGTAGCGGGAGTTCCGGATACGCAGTATTTT. This translates into CASSQVAGVPDTQYF.

This rearrangement joins TRBV12-3 or TRBV12-4 to TRBJ1-2; 7 bases align to TRBD1. V was pared by 5 bases and J by 2 bases, with 29 bases of the junction left unmatched. The CDR3 extends over 22 amino acids. The CDR3 DNA is TGTGCCAGCAGTACCACGAGTGTTGAGGGGGGCAGGGGGACAGAGCGCAACTATGGCTACACCTTC. Its protein product is CASSTTSVEGGRGTERNYGYTF.

This clonotype was picked up many times. The chain carries TRBV9 and TRBJ2-7, with 12 bases identical to TRBD2. The CDR3 contains 15 residues. After removal of 2 bases from V and 4 bases from J, the junction contained 4 bases not matched to a gene. In germline, CDR1 is SGDLS, CDR2 YYNGEE. The CDR3 bases are TGTGCCAGCAGCGTTGGACTAGCGGGATCGTACGAGCAGTACTTC. Translating gives CASSVGLAGSYEQYF.

V usage is TRBV4-2 and J usage is TRBJ2-3; tentative D call: TRBD2 (6 bases). This CDR3 comprises 20 residues. Per the germline V gene, CDR1 is LGHNA and CDR2 is YNFKEQ. V lost 2 bases to trimming and J lost 4 bases, with 28 bases between them. CDR3 residues: CASSQNPGILTGEVADTQYF. The CDR3 nucleotides are TGTGCCAGCAGCCAAAACCCGGGGATCCTAACGGGAGAAGTGGCAGATACGCAGTATTTT.

J is TRBJ2-3 and V is TRBV27; possibly TRBD1 for D (5 bases). Germline lookup yields CDR1 MNHEY and CDR2 SMNVEV (reference sequence). The ends were cut back, 6 bases at V and 0 bases at J, with 13 bases in the middle. The CDR3 spans 15 residues. This CDR3 reads CASRTSPGSTDTQYF. The CDR3 DNA reads as TGTGCCAGCAGGACATCCCCAGGGAGCACAGATACGCAGTATTTT.

The chain joins TRBV20-1 to TRBJ2-3, with TRBD2 identical over 11 bases. Germline values: CDR1 DFQATT, CDR2 SNEGSKA (reference sequence). The CDR3 is made up of 14 amino acids. Losses at the gene ends were 1 base for V and 6 bases for J; bases not matched to a gene: 3. CDR3 protein: CSARGTSGFDTQYF. Written as DNA, the CDR3 is TGCAGTGCTAGAGGGACTAGCGGGTTCGATACGCAGTATTTT.